This entry lists 32 T cell receptor beta chains sequenced from one sample in a study of cytomegalovirus exposure and HLA in healthy donors. The PCR ran on 60 Vbeta and 13 Jbeta primers. Using immunoSEQ multiplex PCR, the repertoire was profiled, and TCRdb retains in-frame clones only, with some absent. The top ten clones hold 12% to 15% of a sample with around 110,000 clones, roughly 70% of them seen once. The sample was PBMCs. The receptors derive from a woman aged 40-49 years in good health and CMV-seropositive.

V gene TRBV7-2 combines with J gene TRBJ1-4; 7 bases align to TRBD1. Germline assignment: CDR1 SGHTA and CDR2 FQGNSA. The CDR3 has 13 residues. The V and J ends lost 8 bases and 6 bases, in that order; junction bases with no gene match: 6. In DNA form, the CDR3 reads TGTGCCAGCGCGAGGGGGCGAGATGAAAAACTGTTTTTT. This translates into CASARGRDEKLFF.

The chain uses TRBV6-1 and TRBJ1-6; D is unresolved. The ends were cut back, 2 bases at V and 13 bases at J, with 18 bases in the middle. The CDR3 is 15 amino acids. Germline-derived CDR1 and CDR2 are MNHNS and SASEGT. The CDR3 nucleotides read TGTGCCAGCAGTGAATGGAGGTCCCTGGACGCCCCCCTCCACTTT. Its translation: CASSEWRSLDAPLHF.

This chain links TRBV6-6 with TRBJ2-7; 11 bases are a match to TRBD1. The CDR3 runs to 15 residues. Germline V gene lookup returns CDR1 MNHNY and CDR2 SVGAGI (reference sequence). J lost 4 bases, V lost 0 bases, and 2 bases had no gene match. The CDR3 DNA is TGTGCCAGCAGTTACTCCGGGACAGGGGGTTACGAGCAGTACTTC. It specifies CASSYSGTGGYEQYF.

The rearrangement joins TRBV10-3 to TRBJ1-2; no clear D. The germline gives CDR1 ENHRY, CDR2 SYGVKD. The V gene lost 6 bases and the J gene lost 2 bases, with 16 bases spanning the gap. The CDR3 runs 15 residues. The DNA of the CDR3 is TGTGCCATCAGATGGGAGGGTTCCCTAAACTATGGCTACACCTTC. As protein: CAIRWEGSLNYGYTF.

The V gene is TRBV13, the J gene TRBJ1-3; 9 nucleotides agree with TRBD1. From germline, CDR1 is PRHDT and CDR2 FYEKMQ (reference sequence). This CDR3 has 13 amino acids. With 5 bases clipped from V and 11 bases from J, the junction kept 7 bases outside the gene matches. Here the CDR3 reads CASSHRDREAIYF. As DNA, the CDR3 is TGTGCCAGCAGCCACCGGGACAGGGAGGCCATATATTTT.

V and J are TRBV2 and TRBJ1-1, with a possible D match to TRBD1 (5 bases). Germline V lookup: CDR1 SNHLY, CDR2 FYNNEI. The CDR3 is 16 amino acids. Trimming pared 3 bases from V and 7 bases from J, leaving 21 bases between. The CDR3: CASSDGPILAGGEAFF. The CDR3 nucleotides read TGTGCCAGCAGTGACGGCCCGATACTGGCGGGGGGTGAAGCTTTCTTT.

Here the CDR3 reads CSVGGGLGTEAFF. The CDR3 DNA sequence: TGCAGCGTTGGAGGGGGTCTGGGGACTGAAGCTTTCTTT. This chain links TRBV29-1 with TRBJ1-1; D is perhaps TRBD1 (6 bases). Trimming removed 4 bases from V and 5 bases from J, with 14 bases in between. In germline, CDR1 is SQVTM, CDR2 ANQGSEA. The CDR3 runs 13 residues.

About this clone: Other DNA sequences within the sample encode an identical CDR3. The rearrangement links TRBV29-1 to TRBJ1-2; D uncertain. The CDR3 contains 12 residues. The V end was cut by 4 bases, the J end by 0 bases, with 6 bases between. CDR1 is SQVTM, CDR2 ANQGSEA, per germline. The CDR3 is CSVAGANYGYTF. CDR3 sequence (DNA): TGCAGCGTTGCCGGAGCTAACTATGGCTACACCTTC. Variable domain in full (rest from reference TRBV29-1 and TRBJ1-2): SAVISQKPSRDICQRGTSLTIQCQVDSQVTMMFWYRQQPGQSLTLIATANQGSEATYESGFVIDKFPISRPNLTFSTLTVSNMSPEDSSIYLCSVAGANYGYTFGSGTRLTVV.

J is TRBJ1-2 and V is TRBV15, with TRBD1 identical over 7 bases. The junction had 5 bases not matched to a gene; V was cut back by 5 bases and J by 2 bases. Germline lookup yields CDR1 LNHNV and CDR2 YYDKDF (reference sequence). The CDR3 contains 14 residues. CDR3 protein: CATSVDRVNYGYTF. CDR3 nucleotide sequence: TGTGCCACCAGCGTCGACAGGGTAAACTATGGCTACACCTTC.

The CDR3, as DNA: TGTGCCAGCAGCCCCGATCCCAGGGTAGCCTCCTACGAGCAGTACTTC. Protein sequence: CASSPDPRVASYEQYF. This chain uses TRBV4-2 with TRBJ2-7; a possible D gene is TRBD1 (5 bases). The length of the CDR3 is 16 residues. Germline-derived CDR1 and CDR2 are LGHNA and YNFKEQ. V was trimmed by 4 bases and J by 0 bases, leaving 16 bases between them.

The chain links TRBV29-1 to TRBJ1-5; D not certain. The CDR3 runs to 13 residues. The V and J ends lost 7 bases and 0 bases respectively, with 10 bases between them. Germline V gene data show CDR1 as SQVTM and CDR2 as ANQGSEA. CDR3 amino acids: CSAGGNSNQPQHF. The CDR3 nucleotides read TGCAGCGCTGGAGGGAATAGCAATCAGCCCCAGCATTTT. The full variable domain, completed using reference TRBV29-1 and TRBJ1-5, is SAVISQKPSRDICQRGTSLTIQCQVDSQVTMMFWYRQQPGQSLTLIATANQGSEATYESGFVIDKFPISRPNLTFSTLTVSNMSPEDSSIYLCSAGGNSNQPQHFGDGTRLSIL.

The chain has TRBV6-5 and TRBJ2-7; weak D call: TRBD1 (5 bases). The CDR3 covers 15 residues. Germline V gives CDR1 MNHEY, CDR2 SVGAGI. Trimming stripped 0 bases from V and 3 bases from J, with 12 bases between. CDR3 in amino acids: CASSYSRQGGYEQYF. The CDR3 DNA follows: TGTGCCAGCAGTTACTCTCGGCAGGGTGGCTACGAGCAGTACTTC.

This chain connects TRBV4-1 to TRBJ2-5; no clear D. The CDR3 length is 18 residues. Looked up from germline, CDR1 is MGHRA and CDR2 is YSYEKL. The ends were cut back, 0 bases at V and 2 bases at J, with 19 bases in the middle. For the CDR3, the DNA is TGCGCCAGCAGCCAAGAATCTAGTGGGTCGCAAAGACAAGAGACCCAGTACTTC. This codes for CASSQESSGSQRQETQYF.

This clone showed up just once. At one boundary the junction diverges from the germline segment, which might be a read error. The chain links TRBV7-7 to TRBJ2-7, with 10 nucleotides matching TRBD1. Germline-derived CDR1 and CDR2 are SSHAT and FNYEAQ (reference sequence). The CDR3 is 14 residues long. The CDR3 DNA follows: TGTGCTAGCAGCTTAGGGACAGGGGTTGACGAGCAGTACTTC. Its translation is CASSLGTGVDEQYF.

This clone occurred a few times. The gene calls are TRBV6-6 and TRBJ2-7; TRBD1 matches at 9 bases. The V and J ends lost 7 bases and 3 bases, in that order; junction bases with no gene match: 10. This CDR3 has 15 amino acids. The V gene's germline CDR1 is MNHNY and CDR2 SVGAGI (reference sequence). The CDR3 loop reads CASNHPDRGIYEQYF. Here the CDR3 DNA reads TGTGCCAGCAATCACCCGGACAGGGGAATCTACGAGCAGTACTTC.

DNA for the CDR3: TGCGCCAGCAGCCAGGGGGGGGCTCGGTATGGCTACACCTTC. Protein: CASSQGGARYGYTF. This chain joins TRBV4-1 and TRBJ1-2; TRBD1 is a possible D gene (6 bases). Germline lookup yields CDR1 MGHRA and CDR2 YSYEKL. Trimming cost V 3 bases and J 5 bases, with 13 bases left between them. CDR3 length equals 14 residues.

This chain uses TRBV5-7 with TRBJ2-2; a possible D gene is TRBD1 (5 bases). TRBV5-7 is an ORF; its function is uncertain. Between the trimmed V and J ends, which lost 0 bases and 1 base, there was a span of 13 bases. There are 17 residues in the CDR3. CDR3 nucleotides: TGTGCCAGCAGCTTGGCCGGCCCAGGGTGGAACACCGGGGAGCTGTTTTTT. This gives the protein CASSLAGPGWNTGELFF.

The chain carries TRBV5-8 and TRBJ1-2; TRBD1 matches 9 bases. This CDR3 spans 14 amino acids. Trimming removed 5 bases from V and 0 bases from J; junction bases left unmatched: 2. Germline CDR1 SGHTS, CDR2 YDEGEE. The CDR3 nucleotides read TGTGCCAGCAGAACAGGGGGCACTAACTATGGCTACACCTTC. This codes for CASRTGGTNYGYTF.

The chain uses TRBV2 and TRBJ2-1; 10 nucleotides agree with TRBD2. The germline CDR1 and CDR2 sequences are SNHLY and FYNNEI. V trimming: 3 bases; J trimming: 7 bases; junction bases outside the gene matches: 6. The CDR3 runs 15 residues. The CDR3 DNA follows: TGTGCCAGCAGTGATCAGCGGGGGGGGAGGAATGAGCAGTTCTTC. This translates into CASSDQRGGRNEQFF.

V and J are TRBV7-9 and TRBJ2-5; TRBD1 aligns across 8 bases. CDR1 and CDR2 (germline): SEHNR, FQNEAQ (reference sequence). V shed 3 bases and J 7 bases; nucleotides not matched to a gene: 10. The CDR3 has 15 residues. The CDR3 DNA sequence: TGTGCCAGCAGCTTCGGACAGGGCCCGGCCGGGACCCAGTACTTC. It specifies CASSFGQGPAGTQYF.

The chain recombines TRBV10-3 with TRBJ2-7; TRBD1 matches at 7 bases. Germline-derived CDR1 and CDR2 are ENHRY and SYGVKD. Trimming at V came to 3 bases and at J to 6 bases, leaving 5 bases not matched to a gene. The CDR3 spans 13 residues. CDR3 sequence (DNA): TGTGCCATCAGTGACCCAACAGGGGTCGAGCAGTACTTC. Its translation is CAISDPTGVEQYF.

The rearrangement uses TRBV30 and TRBJ1-4, with D possibly TRBD1 on 5 matching bases. The germline CDR1 and CDR2 sequences are GTSNPN and SVGIG (reference sequence). Trimming pared 3 bases from V and 8 bases from J, leaving 10 bases between. The CDR3 totals 12 residues. CDR3 sequence: CAWSQGWEKLFF. The CDR3 DNA is TGTGCCTGGAGCCAGGGCTGGGAAAAACTGTTTTTT.

The chain couples TRBV7-2 to TRBJ2-3; TRBD2 aligns across 7 bases. CDR3 length: 12 residues. After removal of 2 bases from V and 14 bases from J, the junction contained 7 bases not matched to a gene. Per germline, CDR1 SGHTA and CDR2 FQGNSA. CDR3 protein: CASSLQRGNPYF. The CDR3 region has the DNA TGTGCCAGCAGCTTACAGCGGGGTAACCCGTATTTT.

The chain employs TRBV6-5 and TRBJ1-4; TRBD1 matches at 8 bases. V trimming: 2 bases; J trimming: 11 bases; junction bases outside the gene matches: 4. CDR1 MNHEY and CDR2 SVGAGI come from the germline V gene. The CDR3 contains 13 residues. The CDR3 DNA is TGTGCCAGCAGTTACAACAGGGGGGGGAAACTGTTTTTT. This sequence encodes CASSYNRGGKLFF.

The chain uses TRBV6-1 and TRBJ2-1; D is undetermined. Looked up from germline, CDR1 is MNHNS and CDR2 is SASEGT. V was trimmed by 2 bases and J by 2 bases, leaving 13 bases between them. The CDR3 sequence is 16 residues long. The CDR3 sequence: CASSETVLSPYNEQFF. Written as DNA, the CDR3 is TGTGCCAGCAGTGAAACAGTCTTGTCCCCCTACAATGAGCAGTTCTTC.

Only one count was recorded for this clone. The chain's CDR3 is CAARTGGEGETQYF. CDR3 nucleotides: TGTGCCGCACGGACAGGGGGCGAAGGGGAGACCCAGTACTTC. V is TRBV19 and J is TRBJ2-5, with 11 bases lining up with TRBD1. This CDR3 has 14 amino acids. Germline V lookup: CDR1 LNHDA, CDR2 SQIVND (reference sequence). V shed 11 bases and J 5 bases; nucleotides not matched to a gene: 10.

Turning to this clone: Germline and junction disagree at one end, which may indicate a read error. The chain links TRBV9 to TRBJ2-3; D might be TRBD2 (6 bases). In germline, CDR1 is SGDLS, CDR2 YYNGEE. The CDR3 contains 17 residues. The CDR3 protein is CTSSVDGTPRFTDTQYF. The CDR3 DNA sequence: TGTACCAGCAGCGTCGACGGGACTCCCCGATTCACAGATACGCAGTATTTT.

The chain employs TRBV4-1 and TRBJ1-5, with 7 bases fitting TRBD1. This CDR3 has 14 residues. The trim removed 5 bases at V and 6 bases at J, leaving 7 bases unmatched. Germline V gene sequence: CDR1 MGHRA, CDR2 YSYEKL. The CDR3 loop is CASSSGQFGQPQHF. CDR3 sequence (DNA): TGCGCCAGCAGCTCGGGACAGTTTGGTCAGCCCCAGCATTTT.

This clone was observed once. This chain links TRBV11-2 with TRBJ2-5; D might be TRBD1 (6 bases). V was pared by 5 bases and J by 4 bases, with 11 bases between. The CDR3 has 13 residues. Germline-derived CDR1 and CDR2 are SGHAT and FQNNGV. The CDR3 here is CASSTDRSETQYF. The CDR3 DNA reads as TGTGCCAGCAGCACAGACAGGTCAGAGACCCAGTACTTC.

The chain carries TRBV28 and TRBJ1-1, with D hard to call. The V and J ends lost 1 base and 4 bases respectively, with 4 bases between them. Germline values: CDR1 MDHEN, CDR2 SYDVKM. The CDR3 runs to 12 residues. The CDR3 protein is CASSLLSTEAFF. The CDR3 DNA reads as TGTGCCAGCAGTTTATTATCCACTGAAGCTTTCTTT.

This clone has only a few counts. The V and J genes are TRBV30 and TRBJ2-5, with a possible D match to TRBD2 (5 bases). In germline, CDR1 is GTSNPN, CDR2 SVGIG (reference sequence). CDR3 length equals 13 residues. Trimming removed 3 bases at V and 5 bases at J, with 13 bases between. CDR3 amino acids: CAWSRSAWETQYF. As DNA, the CDR3 is TGTGCCTGGAGCCGTAGCGCTTGGGAGACCCAGTACTTC.

The chain joins TRBV30 to TRBJ2-5; 10 bases map to TRBD2. Germline V CDR1 and CDR2: GTSNPN, SVGIG (reference sequence). The CDR3 is made up of 15 amino acids. V lost 3 bases and J lost 9; bases outside the gene matches: 13. The DNA for the CDR3 is TGTGCCTGGAGCCCCCGGGCTAGCGGGAGACTCTCCCAGTACTTC. Translating it yields CAWSPRASGRLSQYF.